The count of the clone carrying this T cell receptor beta chain is one. This sample is part of a study of T-cell reconstitution after alpha-beta-depleted transplantation in children. Germline CDR1 MDHEN, CDR2 SYDVKM. The ends were cut back, 5 bases at V and 3 bases at J, with 10 bases in the middle. There are 14 residues in the CDR3. Unique molecular identifiers tagged the TCRbeta library. TCRdb re-called the PCR reads with MiXCR, one entry per CDR3 protein. Of 500,000 or so distinct CDR3 sequences listed, roughly 33% are singletons. The genes are TRBV28 and TRBJ1-4, with a possible D match to TRBD1 (5 bases). This clonotype originated in a human donor who donated a stem cell graft to a child with aplastic anemia. This specimen was PBMCs from the stem cell graft donor, taken from the stem cell graft. CDR3 amino acids: CASSQGAANEKLFF. In nucleotides, the CDR3 is TGTGCCAGCAGTCAGGGTGCGGCTAATGAAAAACTGTTTTTT.